This TCR beta chain was captured by sequencing in a study of blood T cell repertoires in COVID-19 (dated by TCRdb to 2020 to 2022). Broadly, across the study: Samples covering the acute and convalescent phases of COVID-19 were provided by collaborators in the United States, Italy and Spain. Deeply sampled blood TCRbeta repertoires from subjects exposed to, actively infected with, or recovered from COVID-19 were included in the dataset. The samples were drawn from the first 160 participants of the ongoing ImmuneRACE study and from 1,254 subjects provided by 6 global collaborators. The material from the prospective study consisted of cDNA or gDNA derived from T cells, B-cell-depleted T cells, or PBMCs. Where available, HLA class I and class II types were taken from metadata supplied by the sample provider and were not determined by assay-based typing. Sample metadata almost always included a de-identified subject ID, COVID-19 status, age in years and sex. The repertoires were released in a freely available public database meant as a resource for research on the immune response to SARS-CoV-2. General study outcomes and caveats: Clinical and demographic metadata were provided uncurated, with the amount varying by source and participant.

In the prospective study, participants were about 18 to 95 years old, resided in 20 to 30 geographic areas of the United States, and were enrolled through a virtual design. Cohort assignment in the prospective study relied on participant-reported clinical history from a screening survey and a study questionnaire. ImmuneRACE Cohort 3 recovered participants were defined by two consecutive negative NP/OP PCR tests, healthcare professional clearance, or symptom resolution. Each participant in the prospective study had whole blood, serum and a nasopharyngeal or oropharyngeal swab collected by mobile phlebotomists. Over a roughly two-month period, participants in the prospective study had the option of providing additional blood draws and questionnaires. Before DNA extraction, blood samples from the prospective study were shipped at room temperature or frozen. TCRbeta CDR3 regions were amplified from genomic DNA by means of the immunoSEQ Assay, a bias-controlled multiplex PCR. Concerning the study's data processing: The number of nucleated cells in each sample was estimated by amplification of reference gene primers within the assay. Sequence reads were collapsed and filtered to measure the absolute abundance of every unique TCRbeta CDR3 rearrangement. For each sample, productive Simpson clonality was calculated by taking the square root of Simpson's diversity index across productive rearrangements. Not all clones reach the TCRdb copy of this immuneACCESS table, which keeps in-frame sequences only. Checked studies attribute under half of the gap to unresolved V genes and leave the rest unexplained. The V and J calls and clone size come from that table; D and trimming were worked out from the DNA. This sample lists around 200,000 clones; less than 85% were detected once. Together, the top ten hold about 17% of the sample.

In regard to this clone: There is no known antigen for this receptor. There are no base qualities to consult, and no much larger clone falls within one base.

V is pared back by 0 bases and J by 0 bases, with 9 bases lying between the germline termini. From its cysteine to its phenylalanine, the CDR3 spans 16 amino acids. CDR3 DNA is the only sequence kept; it has 48 bases, read in frame from the first base. The germline V gene (reference sequence) provides CDR1 LNHDA and CDR2 SQIVND. Recombination joined TRBV19 with TRBJ2-1, and possibly TRBD1, on 5 matching bases. Sequencing was carried out using PBMCs or T cells enriched from blood (not recorded which). The clonotype comes from a man between 35 and 55 years old who had recovered from COVID-19. The CDR3 has the sequence CASSIEDSSSYNEQFF. The bases read TGTGCCAGTAGTATAGAAGACAGTAGCTCCTACAATGAGCAGTTCTTC.